The rows below give T cell receptor beta chains drawn from one sample of a study of somatic mutations in cytotoxic T cells in rheumatoid arthritis. The table came from immunoSEQ multiplex PCR; TCRdb's copy has only in-frame clones and leaves some out. The sample includes 10,000 to 15,000 clones, approximately 84% seen only once; the top ten take less than 25%. The specimen was CD8+ T cells sorted from blood. These receptors were taken from an adult with rheumatoid arthritis. Both conserved end residues are part of each CDR3. The order of the fields is V gene, D gene, J gene, clone size, CDR3 DNA, CDR3 protein. The D gene is left open where the match is weak. Rows may omit the clone size; those that give it use once, few, many or a size class.

TRBV27,TRBD1,TRBJ2-1,NA,TGTGCCAGCAGTTCAACACGGACAGGGAAATACTCCTACAATGAGCAGTTCTTC,CASSSTRTGKYSYNEQFF
TRBV7-9,TRBD2,TRBJ2-7,NA,TGTGCCAGCAGCGCCGGGGTAGCGGGAGAGCAGTACTTC,CASSAGVAGEQYF
TRBV30,NA,TRBJ1-2,NA,TGTGCCTGGAGCCCTGCGTACTATGGCTACACCTTC,CAWSPAYYGYTF
TRBV28,TRBD2,TRBJ2-1,NA,TGTGCCAGCAGCCTAGCGGGAGAGGACAATGAGCAGTTCTTC,CASSLAGEDNEQFF
TRBV19,TRBD2,TRBJ2-5,NA,TGTGCCAGTAGTATTTTAGCGGGAGTCCTGGAGACCCAGTACTTC,CASSILAGVLETQYF
TRBV9,NA,TRBJ1-2,once,TGTGCCAGCAGCGAGGACAATAACTATGGCTACACCTTC,CASSEDNNYGYTF
TRBV5-5,NA,TRBJ2-1,NA,TGTGCCAGCAGCTTAGCCTCAGGTCCGATGTACAATGAGCAGTTCTTC,CASSLASGPMYNEQFF
TRBV25-1,TRBD2,TRBJ2-7,NA,TGTGCCAGCAGTGGGGCCGGGACTAGCGGTTACGAGCAGTACTTC,CASSGAGTSGYEQYF
TRBV19,NA,TRBJ2-3,NA,TGTGCCAGTAGTACGGGTTCTCACCCGCAGTATTTT,CASSTGSHPQYF
TRBV5-6,TRBD1,TRBJ2-1,NA,TGTGCCAGCAGCCCCCGCGCAGGGGGCGAGCAGTTCTTC,CASSPRAGGEQFF
TRBV7-3,NA,TRBJ2-1,NA,TGTGCCAGCAGCTCGGGACCTGCGGACAATGAGCAGTTCTTC,CASSSGPADNEQFF
TRBV7-2,NA,TRBJ2-2,few,TGTGCCAGCAGCCCCTCCCGGGAGCTGTTTTTT,CASSPSRELFF
TRBV28,TRBD2,TRBJ2-1,few,TGTGCCAGCAGTTTAGGGACGGGACTACATCAGCAGTTCTTC,CASSLGTGLHQQFF
TRBV6-5,NA,TRBJ1-4,NA,TGTGCCAGCAGTTACAACCTGGTCCCAAGCCACGAAAAACTGTTTTTT,CASSYNLVPSHEKLFF
TRBV10-1,TRBD2,TRBJ2-3,NA,TGCGCCAGCAGTGAGGGACTAGCGGGAGTGGGGACAGATACGCAGTATTTT,CASSEGLAGVGTDTQYF
TRBV18,NA,TRBJ2-4,NA,TGTGCCAGCTCACCACCGCCAGGGCCGGGGGCCAAAAACATTCAGTACTTC,CASSPPPGPGAKNIQYF
TRBV10-2,TRBD1,TRBJ2-2,NA,TGCGCCAGCAGTGGACCAGGGGGCTTATCCACCGGGGAGCTGTTTTTT,CASSGPGGLSTGELFF
TRBV28,TRBD1,TRBJ1-5,NA,TGTGCCAGCACCGAGGGACAGGGGGCGAATCAGCCCCAGCATTTT,CASTEGQGANQPQHF
TRBV25-1,NA,TRBJ2-5,NA,TGTGCCAGCAGTGATGCGGGGATTGGAGAGACCCAGTACTTC,CASSDAGIGETQYF
TRBV6-4,TRBD1,TRBJ2-6,NA,TGTGCCAGCAGTGGGGACAGCTCTGGGGCCAACGTCCTGACTTTC,CASSGDSSGANVLTF
TRBV19,NA,TRBJ1-2,medium-sized,TGTGCCAGTAGCCCCCCCGGGAGCAGAAGCCGGTATGGCTACACCTTC,CASSPPGSRSRYGYTF
TRBV7-3,TRBD2,TRBJ2-3,NA,TGTGCCAGCAGCCGACTAGCGGGAGGACACGGAGATACGCAGTATTTT,CASSRLAGGHGDTQYF
TRBV27,NA,TRBJ1-1,few,TGTGCCAGCAGTTTATACAGCAACACTGAAGCTTTCTTT,CASSLYSNTEAFF
TRBV15,NA,TRBJ1-4,few,TGTGCCACTCCGGACAGCCGTAATGAAAAACTGTTTTTT,CATPDSRNEKLFF
TRBV6-4,NA,TRBJ2-6,NA,TGTGCCAGCAGTGACGGGGGCAGCTCTGGGGCCAACGTCCTGACTTTC,CASSDGGSSGANVLTF
TRBV4-1,TRBD1,TRBJ1-2,once,TGCGCCAGCAGCCCGACAGGGTTAGATGGCTACACCTTC,CASSPTGLDGYTF
TRBV9,TRBD2,TRBJ2-1,NA,TGTGCCAGCAGCGTAAGCCCGACTAGCGGGAGTTACAATGAGCAGTTCTTC,CASSVSPTSGSYNEQFF
TRBV30,NA,TRBJ2-1,NA,TGTGCCTGGAGTGTAGACTATAATTACAATGAGCAGTTCTTC,CAWSVDYNYNEQFF
TRBV19,NA,TRBJ1-5,NA,TGTGCCAGTAGTATAGGGACAGTGGGAAATCAGCCCCAGCATTTT,CASSIGTVGNQPQHF
TRBV7-9,NA,TRBJ2-7,NA,TGTGCCAGCACCGACCCGGAGAAGAGCTACGAGCAGTACTTC,CASTDPEKSYEQYF
TRBV6-1,NA,TRBJ1-2,few,TGTGCCAGCAGTGAATATGGGCAAGCTAACTATGGCTACACCTTC,CASSEYGQANYGYTF
TRBV4-2,TRBD2,TRBJ2-1,NA,TGTGCCAGCAGCCAAGGTCTAGCGGGAGTGGAGCATGAGCAGTTCTTC,CASSQGLAGVEHEQFF
TRBV5-5,NA,TRBJ2-7,NA,TGTGCCAGCAGCTGGCTGGACAGTAGCTCCTACGAGCAGTACTTC,CASSWLDSSSYEQYF
TRBV9,NA,TRBJ2-3,NA,TGTGCCAGCAGCCTAGACTCGTCAGATACGCAGTATTTT,CASSLDSSDTQYF
TRBV4-1,TRBD2,TRBJ2-5,NA,TGCGCCAGCAGCGTAGGACTAGCGGGTTCGAGGACCCAGTACTTC,CASSVGLAGSRTQYF
TRBV11-3,TRBD2,TRBJ2-2,NA,TGTGCCAGCAGCTTAGATGGAGCTAGCGGGAGGTACACCGGGGAGCTGTTTTTT,CASSLDGASGRYTGELFF
TRBV6-5,NA,TRBJ2-1,NA,TGTGCCAGCAGTGTCGGGGGCAATGAGCAGTTCTTC,CASSVGGNEQFF
TRBV5-4,NA,TRBJ1-5,NA,TGTGCCAGCAGTGAGCTCCCCGGGCAGCCCCAGCATTTT,CASSELPGQPQHF
TRBV30,NA,TRBJ2-2,NA,TGTGCCGGTTGGACAGAGAACACCGGGGAGCTGTTTTTT,CAGWTENTGELFF
TRBV9,NA,TRBJ2-5,NA,TGTGCCAGCAGCGCCTACCCGGGGAATCAAGAGACCCAGTACTTC,CASSAYPGNQETQYF
TRBV30,NA,TRBJ2-1,NA,TGTGCCTGGAACGGCGGAGACTACAATGAGCAGTTCTTC,CAWNGGDYNEQFF
TRBV10-2,TRBD2,TRBJ2-5,NA,TGCGCCAGCAAGTTGACTAGCGAAAAAGAGACCCAGTACTTC,CASKLTSEKETQYF
TRBV27,TRBD2,TRBJ2-3,NA,TGTGCCAGCAGAGGACTAGCGGGAGGTGGAGATACGCAGTATTTT,CASRGLAGGGDTQYF
TRBV6-1,NA,TRBJ2-7,NA,TGTGCCAGCAGTGAAAATCGGGGATCCCTCCACTACGAGCAGTACTTC,CASSENRGSLHYEQYF
TRBV5-6,NA,TRBJ2-1,once,TGTGCCAGCAGCCTCGGCTTGGCCGATGAGCAGTTCTTC,CASSLGLADEQFF